The entry below describes one TCR beta chain. Authors' processing steps: Nucleated cell counts were estimated from reference gene primer amplification. Only in-frame clones appear in the TCRdb table, and some are missing; sequencing was by immunoSEQ multiplex PCR. V, J and clone size are taken as reported in that table, and D and trimming were inferred from the DNA itself. The data contain some 200,000 clones, roughly nine tenths of them singletons. The sample is drawn from a study of blood T cell repertoires in COVID-19. Across the study: Some COVID-19 samples were acute and others convalescent; all came from the United States, Italy and Spain. The cDNA or gDNA used as material had been derived from T cells, B-cell-depleted T cells, or PBMCs.

Germline V gene data show CDR1 as SGHTS and CDR2 as YDEGEE. Trimming removed 5 bases at V and 5 bases at J, with 19 bases between. CDR3 size: 15 residues. The genes are TRBV5-8 and TRBJ2-5; tentative D call: TRBD2 (6 bases). The TCR was taken from a woman in her fifties or sixties with acute or convalescent COVID-19. The sample comprised peripheral blood. The CDR3 reads CASRKWAGGSETQYF. For the CDR3, the DNA is TGTGCCAGCAGAAAATGGGCCGGGGGATCTGAGACCCAGTACTTC.